This T cell receptor beta chain was observed in a study of T-cell reconstitution after alpha-beta-depleted transplantation in children. Germline V gene sequence: CDR1 LGHDT, CDR2 YNNKEL (reference sequence). Trimming left V 4 bases short and J 0 bases short, with 13 bases between. CDR3 length equals 16 residues. Researchers prepared the TCRbeta library using unique molecular identifiers, the study reports. TCRdb reanalysed the PCR reads using MiXCR and keeps one entry per CDR3 protein. The table has some 590,000 distinct CDR3 sequences, over 9.5% seen once. The sequence derives from a human donor who donated a stem cell graft to a child with acute myeloid leukemia. Material: PBMCs from the stem cell graft donor, obtained from the stem cell graft. The chain employs TRBV3-1 and TRBJ1-3; TRBD1 is a possible D gene (5 bases). CDR3 loop: CASSLSTGLSGNTIYF. The DNA of the CDR3 is TGTGCCAGCAGCCTGAGCACAGGTCTCTCTGGAAACACCATATATTTT.